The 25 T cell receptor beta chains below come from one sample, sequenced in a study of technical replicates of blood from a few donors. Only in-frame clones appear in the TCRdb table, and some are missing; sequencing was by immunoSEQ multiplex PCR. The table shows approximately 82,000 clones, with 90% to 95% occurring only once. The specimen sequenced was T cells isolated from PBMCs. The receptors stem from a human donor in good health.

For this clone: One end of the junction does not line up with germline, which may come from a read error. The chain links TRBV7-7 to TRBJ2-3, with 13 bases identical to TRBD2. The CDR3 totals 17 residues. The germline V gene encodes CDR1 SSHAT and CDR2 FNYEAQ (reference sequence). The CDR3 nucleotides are TGTGCTAGCAGTCAACTGCCGGGACTAGCGGGGACAGATACGCAGTATTTT. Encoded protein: CASSQLPGLAGTDTQYF.

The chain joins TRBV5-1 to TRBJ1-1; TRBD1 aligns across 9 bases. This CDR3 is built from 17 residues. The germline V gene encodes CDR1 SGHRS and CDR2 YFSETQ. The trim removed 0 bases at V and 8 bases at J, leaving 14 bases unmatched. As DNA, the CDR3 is TGCGCCAGCAGCTTGGGATCGGTCCCGGGACAGGGAAACGAAGCTTTCTTT. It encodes CASSLGSVPGQGNEAFF.

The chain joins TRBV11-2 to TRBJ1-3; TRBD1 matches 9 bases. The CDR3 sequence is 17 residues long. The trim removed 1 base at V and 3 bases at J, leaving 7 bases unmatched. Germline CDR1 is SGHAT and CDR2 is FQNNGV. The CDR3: CASSLVRTGASGNTIYF. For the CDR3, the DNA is TGTGCCAGCAGCTTAGTCCGGACAGGGGCGAGTGGAAACACCATATATTTT.

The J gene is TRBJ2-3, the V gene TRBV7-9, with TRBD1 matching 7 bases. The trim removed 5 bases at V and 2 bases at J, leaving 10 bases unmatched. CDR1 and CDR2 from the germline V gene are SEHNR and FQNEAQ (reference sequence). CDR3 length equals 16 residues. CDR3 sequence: CASSAWDSLNTDTQYF. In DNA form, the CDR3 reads TGTGCCAGCAGCGCATGGGACAGTCTAAACACAGATACGCAGTATTTT.

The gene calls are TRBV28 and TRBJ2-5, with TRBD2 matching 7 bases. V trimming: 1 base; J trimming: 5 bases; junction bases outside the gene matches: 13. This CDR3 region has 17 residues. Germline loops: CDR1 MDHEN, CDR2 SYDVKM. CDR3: CASSLSRFVGGWETQYF. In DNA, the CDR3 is TGTGCCAGCAGTTTATCTCGATTTGTGGGAGGGTGGGAGACCCAGTACTTC. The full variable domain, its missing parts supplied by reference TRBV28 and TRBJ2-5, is DVKVTQSSRYLVKRTGEKVFLECVQDMDHENMFWYRQDPGLGLRLIYFSYDVKMKEKGDIPEGYSVSREKKERFSLILESASTNQTSMYLCASSLSRFVGGWETQYFGPGTRLLVL.

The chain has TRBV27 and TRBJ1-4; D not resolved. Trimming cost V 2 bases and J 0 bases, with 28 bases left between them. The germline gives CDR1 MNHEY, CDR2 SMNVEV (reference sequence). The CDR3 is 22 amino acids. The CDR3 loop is CASSLLPYSRTREFSTNEKLFF. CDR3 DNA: TGTGCCAGCAGTTTACTTCCTTACTCCCGGACGAGGGAGTTCTCAACTAATGAAAAACTGTTTTTT.

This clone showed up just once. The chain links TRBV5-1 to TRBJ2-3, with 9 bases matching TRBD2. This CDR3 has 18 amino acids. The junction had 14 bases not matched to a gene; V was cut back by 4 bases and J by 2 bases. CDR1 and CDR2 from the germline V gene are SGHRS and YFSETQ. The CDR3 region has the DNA TGCGCCAGCAGCCGGGGCACGCTAGCGGGAATGCCCACAGATACGCAGTATTTT. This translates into CASSRGTLAGMPTDTQYF.

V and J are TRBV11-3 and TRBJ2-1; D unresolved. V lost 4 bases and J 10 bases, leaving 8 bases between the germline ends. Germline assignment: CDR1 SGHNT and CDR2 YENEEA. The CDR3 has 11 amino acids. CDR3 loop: CASSWYREQFF. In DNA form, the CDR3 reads TGTGCCAGCAGCTGGTACAGAGAGCAGTTCTTC. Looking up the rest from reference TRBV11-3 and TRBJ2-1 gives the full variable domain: EAGVVQSPRYKIIEKKQPVAFWCNPISGHNTLYWYLQNLGQGPELLIRYENEEAVDDSQLPKDRFSAERLKGVDSTLKIQPAELGDSAVYLCASSWYREQFFGPGTRLTVL.

Here the CDR3 reads CASSYGLAGETQYF. The CDR3 DNA reads as TGTGCCAGCAGCTATGGACTAGCGGGAGAGACCCAGTACTTC. The V gene is TRBV5-4, the J gene TRBJ2-5; 11 positions agree with TRBD2. Germline V gene data show CDR1 as SGHNT and CDR2 as YYREEE (reference sequence). This CDR3 comprises 14 residues. Trimming removed 3 bases from V and 4 bases from J; junction bases left unmatched: 2.

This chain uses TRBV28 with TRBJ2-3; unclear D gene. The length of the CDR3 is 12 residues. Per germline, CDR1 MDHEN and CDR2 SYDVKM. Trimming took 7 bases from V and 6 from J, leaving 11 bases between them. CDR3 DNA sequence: TGTGCCAGCAACTATAATGCGGATACGCAGTATTTT. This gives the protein CASNYNADTQYF.

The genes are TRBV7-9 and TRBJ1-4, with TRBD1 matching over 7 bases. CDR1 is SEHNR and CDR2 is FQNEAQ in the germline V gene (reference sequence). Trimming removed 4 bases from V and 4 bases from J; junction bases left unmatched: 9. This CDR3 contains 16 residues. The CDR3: CASSSLRQGRNEKLFF. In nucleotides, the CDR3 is TGTGCCAGCAGCTCGCTCCGACAGGGCCGTAATGAAAAACTGTTTTTT.

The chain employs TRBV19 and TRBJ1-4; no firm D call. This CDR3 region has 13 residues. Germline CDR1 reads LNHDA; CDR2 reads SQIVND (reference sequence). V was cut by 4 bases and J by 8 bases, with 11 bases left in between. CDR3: CASSNTIREKLFF. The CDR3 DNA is TGTGCCAGTAGTAACACCATAAGAGAAAAACTGTTTTTT. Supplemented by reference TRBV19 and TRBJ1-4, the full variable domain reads DGGITQSPKYLFRKEGQNVTLSCEQNLNHDAMYWYRQDPGQGLRLIYYSQIVNDFQKGDIAEGYSVSREKKESFPLTVTSAQKNPTAFYLCASSNTIREKLFFGSGTQLSVL.

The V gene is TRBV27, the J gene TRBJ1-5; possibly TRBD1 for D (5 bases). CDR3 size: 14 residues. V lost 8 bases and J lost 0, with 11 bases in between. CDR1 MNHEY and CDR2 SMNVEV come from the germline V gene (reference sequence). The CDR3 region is CASGYRFSNQPQHF. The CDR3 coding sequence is TGTGCCAGCGGTTACAGGTTTAGCAATCAGCCCCAGCATTTT.

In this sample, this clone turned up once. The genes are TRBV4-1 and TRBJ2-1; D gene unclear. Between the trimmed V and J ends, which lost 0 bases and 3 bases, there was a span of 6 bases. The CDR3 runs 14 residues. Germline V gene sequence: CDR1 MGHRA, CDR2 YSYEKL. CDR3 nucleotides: TGCGCCAGCAGCCAAGATCGTAGCTACAATGAGCAGTTCTTC. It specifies CASSQDRSYNEQFF.

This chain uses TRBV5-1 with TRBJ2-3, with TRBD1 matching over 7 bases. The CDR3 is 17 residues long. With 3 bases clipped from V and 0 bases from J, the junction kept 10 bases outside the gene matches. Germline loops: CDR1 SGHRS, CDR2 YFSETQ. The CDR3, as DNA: TGCGCCAGCAGCTCGGGACAGTCTTTTACTAGCACAGATACGCAGTATTTT. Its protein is CASSSGQSFTSTDTQYF.

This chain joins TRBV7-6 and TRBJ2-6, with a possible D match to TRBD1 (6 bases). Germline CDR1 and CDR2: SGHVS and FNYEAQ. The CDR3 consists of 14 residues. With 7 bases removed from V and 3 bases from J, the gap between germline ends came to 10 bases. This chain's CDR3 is CASTSGDGANVLTF. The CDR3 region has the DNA TGTGCCAGCACTTCAGGGGATGGGGCCAACGTCCTGACTTTC.

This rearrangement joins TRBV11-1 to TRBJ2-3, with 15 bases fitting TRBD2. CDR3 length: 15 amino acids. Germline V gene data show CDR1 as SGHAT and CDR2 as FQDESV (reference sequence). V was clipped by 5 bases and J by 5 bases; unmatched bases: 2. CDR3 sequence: CASSTGLAGGDTQYF. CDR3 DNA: TGTGCCAGCAGCACGGGACTAGCGGGAGGAGATACGCAGTATTTT.

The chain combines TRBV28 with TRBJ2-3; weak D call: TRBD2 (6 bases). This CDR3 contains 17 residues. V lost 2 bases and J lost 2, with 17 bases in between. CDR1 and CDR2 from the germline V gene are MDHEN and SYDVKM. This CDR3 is CASSLEGSAGNTDTQYF. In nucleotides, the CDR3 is TGTGCCAGCAGTTTAGAGGGGTCTGCGGGGAACACAGATACGCAGTATTTT. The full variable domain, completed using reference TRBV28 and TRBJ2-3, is DVKVTQSSRYLVKRTGEKVFLECVQDMDHENMFWYRQDPGLGLRLIYFSYDVKMKEKGDIPEGYSVSREKKERFSLILESASTNQTSMYLCASSLEGSAGNTDTQYFGPGTRLTVL.

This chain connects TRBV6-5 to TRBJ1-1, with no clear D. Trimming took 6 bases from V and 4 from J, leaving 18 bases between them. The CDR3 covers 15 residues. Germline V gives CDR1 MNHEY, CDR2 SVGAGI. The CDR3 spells CASSSPRERSTEAFF. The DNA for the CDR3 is TGTGCCAGCAGCTCCCCTCGGGAGAGGAGCACTGAAGCTTTCTTT.

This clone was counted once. This CDR3 is CASTTGGRRGGSPLHF. The CDR3 bases are TGTGCCAGCACCACCGGGGGGAGAAGAGGAGGTTCACCCCTCCACTTT. The chain employs TRBV5-4 and TRBJ1-6; maybe TRBD1 (5 bases). In germline, CDR1 is SGHNT, CDR2 YYREEE (reference sequence). The CDR3 length is 16 residues. Trimming removed 6 bases at V and 9 bases at J, with 22 bases between. Filled out from reference TRBV5-4 and TRBJ1-6, the complete variable domain reads ETGVTQSPTHLIKTRGQQVTLRCSSQSGHNTVSWYQQALGQGPQFIFQYYREEENGRGNFPPRFSGLQFPNYSSELNVNALELDDSALYLCASTTGGRRGGSPLHFGNGTRLTVT.

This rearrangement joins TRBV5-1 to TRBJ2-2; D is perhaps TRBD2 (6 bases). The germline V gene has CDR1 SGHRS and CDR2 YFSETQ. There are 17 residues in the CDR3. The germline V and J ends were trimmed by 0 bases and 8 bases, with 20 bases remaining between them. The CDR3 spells CASSLDPGGIQSGELFF. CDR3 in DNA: TGCGCCAGCAGCTTGGATCCTGGGGGGATTCAGTCAGGGGAGCTGTTTTTT.

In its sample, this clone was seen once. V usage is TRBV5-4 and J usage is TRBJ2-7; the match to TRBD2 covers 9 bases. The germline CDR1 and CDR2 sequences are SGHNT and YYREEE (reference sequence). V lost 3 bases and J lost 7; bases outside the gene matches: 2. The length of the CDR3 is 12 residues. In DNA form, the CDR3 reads TGTGCCAGCAGCTCGACTAGCGGAGAGCAGTACTTC. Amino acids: CASSSTSGEQYF. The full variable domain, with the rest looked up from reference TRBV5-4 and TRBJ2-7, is ETGVTQSPTHLIKTRGQQVTLRCSSQSGHNTVSWYQQALGQGPQFIFQYYREEENGRGNFPPRFSGLQFPNYSSELNVNALELDDSALYLCASSSTSGEQYFGPGTRLTVT.

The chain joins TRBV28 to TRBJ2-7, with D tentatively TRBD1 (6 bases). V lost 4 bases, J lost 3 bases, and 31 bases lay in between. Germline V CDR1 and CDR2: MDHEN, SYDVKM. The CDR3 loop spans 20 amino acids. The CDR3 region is CASSSFSRGPSGQTHYEQYF. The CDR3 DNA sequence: TGTGCCAGCAGTTCCTTTTCTAGGGGTCCGAGCGGACAGACCCACTACGAGCAGTACTTC.

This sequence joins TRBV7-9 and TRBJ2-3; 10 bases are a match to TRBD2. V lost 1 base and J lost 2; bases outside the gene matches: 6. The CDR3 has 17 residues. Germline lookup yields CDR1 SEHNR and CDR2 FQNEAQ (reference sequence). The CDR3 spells CASSLGGTSAFTDTQYF. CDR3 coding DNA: TGTGCCAGCAGCTTAGGAGGGACTAGCGCATTCACAGATACGCAGTATTTT. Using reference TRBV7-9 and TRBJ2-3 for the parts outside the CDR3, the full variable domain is DTGVSQNPRHKITKRGQNVTFRCDPISEHNRLYWYRQTLGQGPEFLTYFQNEAQLEKSRLLSDRFSAERPKGSFSTLEIQRTEQGDSAMYLCASSLGGTSAFTDTQYFGPGTRLTVL.

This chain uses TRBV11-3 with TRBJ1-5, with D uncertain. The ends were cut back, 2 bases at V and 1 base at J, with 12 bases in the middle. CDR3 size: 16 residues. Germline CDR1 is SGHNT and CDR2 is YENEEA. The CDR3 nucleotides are TGTGCCAGCAGCTTAATGATTCTAGAAAGCAATCAGCCCCAGCATTTT. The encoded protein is CASSLMILESNQPQHF.